Below are 5 T cell receptor beta chains sequenced from a single sample in a study of blood T cell repertoires in COVID-19 (dated by TCRdb to 2018 to 2021). The library was generated by the immunoSEQ multiplex PCR assay. TCRdb provides this immuneACCESS table in a form limited to in-frame rearrangements. Some clones are lacking; in checked studies, under half of them reflect an unresolved V gene, and why the rest are absent is not known. The table for this sample lists about 270,000 clones; about 88% of them were counted only once. The ten largest account for approximately 4.3% of the sample. The sequenced sample was peripheral blood. Receptors originate from a man in his 60s who had recovered from COVID-19.

This sequence joins TRBV6-5 and TRBJ2-1, with a possible D match to TRBD2 (6 bases). The CDR3 is 15 amino acids. The V and J ends lost 2 bases and 2 bases respectively, with 10 bases between them. CDR1 is MNHEY and CDR2 is SVGAGI in the germline V gene. This CDR3 reads CASSYGGNTYNEQFF. CDR3 DNA: TGTGCCAGCAGTTACGGGGGGAATACCTACAATGAGCAGTTCTTC.

This rearrangement joins TRBV5-4 to TRBJ2-2; D is ambiguous. The V end was cut by 3 bases, the J end by 5 bases, with 11 bases between. Per germline, CDR1 SGHNT and CDR2 YYREEE (reference sequence). The length of the CDR3 is 14 residues. DNA for the CDR3: TGTGCCAGCAGCTACTCAACCATTACCGGGGAGCTGTTTTTT. Translated, it gives CASSYSTITGELFF. Supplemented by reference TRBV5-4 and TRBJ2-2, the full variable domain reads ETGVTQSPTHLIKTRGQQVTLRCSSQSGHNTVSWYQQALGQGPQFIFQYYREEENGRGNFPPRFSGLQFPNYSSELNVNALELDDSALYLCASSYSTITGELFFGEGSRLTVL.

The sample holds a few counts of this clone. J is TRBJ2-6 and V is TRBV4-2, with D maybe TRBD1 (5 bases). Germline V lookup: CDR1 LGHNA, CDR2 YNFKEQ. V lost 0 bases and J lost 0, with 12 bases in between. This CDR3 spans 18 amino acids. The CDR3 sequence is CASSQDRVYSSGANVLTF. The CDR3 DNA sequence: TGTGCCAGCAGCCAAGACAGGGTGTACAGCTCTGGGGCCAACGTCCTGACTTTC.

V usage is TRBV6-5 and J usage is TRBJ1-6; a possible D gene is TRBD1 (5 bases). The CDR3 totals 13 residues. Trimming pared 6 bases from V and 6 bases from J, leaving 9 bases between. CDR1 is MNHEY, CDR2 SVGAGI, per germline. The CDR3 coding sequence is TGTGCCAGCAGCAGGGAGGGTAATTCACCCCTCCACTTT. Translation gives CASSREGNSPLHF.

The chain employs TRBV10-1 and TRBJ2-1; maybe TRBD1 (6 bases). Germline V gene data show CDR1 as WNHNN and CDR2 as SYGVQD (reference sequence). This CDR3 is built from 15 residues. V was clipped by 1 base and J by 4 bases, with 11 bases between them. CDR3: CASSEFTDSYNEQFF. The CDR3 DNA reads TGCGCCAGCAGTGAGTTCACGGACAGTTACAATGAGCAGTTCTTC.